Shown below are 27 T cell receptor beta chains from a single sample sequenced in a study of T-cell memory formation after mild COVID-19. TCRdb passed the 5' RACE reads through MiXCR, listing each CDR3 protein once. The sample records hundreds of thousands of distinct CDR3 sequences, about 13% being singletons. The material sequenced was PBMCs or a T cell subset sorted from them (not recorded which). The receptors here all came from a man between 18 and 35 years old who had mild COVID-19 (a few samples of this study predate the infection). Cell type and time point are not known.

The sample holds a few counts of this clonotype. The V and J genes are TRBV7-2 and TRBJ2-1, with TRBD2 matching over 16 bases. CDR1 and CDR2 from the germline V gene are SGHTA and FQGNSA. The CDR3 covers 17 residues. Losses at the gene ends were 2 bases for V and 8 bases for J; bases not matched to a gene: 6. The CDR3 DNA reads TGTGCCAGCAGCTTATCCGGGACTAGCGGGGGGGCGTATGAGCAGTTCTTC. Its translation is CASSLSGTSGGAYEQFF.

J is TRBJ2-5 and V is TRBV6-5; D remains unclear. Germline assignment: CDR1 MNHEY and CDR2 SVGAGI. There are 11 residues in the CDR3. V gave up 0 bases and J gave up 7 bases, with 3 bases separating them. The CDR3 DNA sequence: TGTGCCAGCAGTTACTCATCGACCCAGTACTTC. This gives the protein CASSYSSTQYF.

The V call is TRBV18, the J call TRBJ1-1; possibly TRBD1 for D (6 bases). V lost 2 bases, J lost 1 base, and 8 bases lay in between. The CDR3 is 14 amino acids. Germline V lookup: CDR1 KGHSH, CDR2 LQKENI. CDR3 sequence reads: CASSPTGQNTEAFF. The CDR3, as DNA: TGTGCCAGCTCACCAACGGGACAGAACACTGAAGCTTTCTTT. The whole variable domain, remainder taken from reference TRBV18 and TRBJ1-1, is NAGVMQNPRHLVRRRGQEARLRCSPMKGHSHVYWYRQLPEEGLKFMVYLQKENIIDESGMPKERFSAEFPKEGPSILRIQQVVRGDSAAYFCASSPTGQNTEAFFGQGTRLTVV.

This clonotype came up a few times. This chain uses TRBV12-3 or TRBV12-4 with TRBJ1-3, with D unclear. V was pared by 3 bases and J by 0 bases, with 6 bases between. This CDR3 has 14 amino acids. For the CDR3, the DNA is TGTGCCAGCAGTTTTGGAGTCTCTGGAAACACCATATATTTT. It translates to CASSFGVSGNTIYF.

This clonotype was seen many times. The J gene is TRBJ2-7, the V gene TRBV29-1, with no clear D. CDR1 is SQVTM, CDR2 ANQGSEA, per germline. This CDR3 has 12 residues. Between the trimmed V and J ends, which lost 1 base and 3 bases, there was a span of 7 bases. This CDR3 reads CSVEGLNYEQYV. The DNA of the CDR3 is TGCAGCGTTGAAGGTCTGAACTACGAGCAGTACGTC.

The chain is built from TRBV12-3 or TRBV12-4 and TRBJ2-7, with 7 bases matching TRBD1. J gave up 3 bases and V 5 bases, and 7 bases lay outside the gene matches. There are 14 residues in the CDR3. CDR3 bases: TGTGCCAGCAGTCTTCAAGGGGGCTACTACGAGCAGTACTTC. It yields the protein CASSLQGGYYEQYF.

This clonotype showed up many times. CDR3 nucleotide sequence: TGTGCCAGCAGCCAAGTAGGGGTAAACACTGAAGCTTTCTTT. This codes for CASSQVGVNTEAFF. The V call is TRBV4-2, the J call TRBJ1-1; possibly TRBD1 for D (5 bases). Germline CDR1 is LGHNA and CDR2 is YNFKEQ. Deletions cut 1 base from V and 2 bases from J, with 8 bases between. The CDR3 spans 14 residues.

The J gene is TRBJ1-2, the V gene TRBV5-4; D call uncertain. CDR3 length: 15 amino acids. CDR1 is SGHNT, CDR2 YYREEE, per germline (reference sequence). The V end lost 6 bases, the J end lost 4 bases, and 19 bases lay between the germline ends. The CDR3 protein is CASTEITARSYGYTF. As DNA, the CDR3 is TGTGCCAGCACCGAAATTACCGCACGATCCTATGGCTACACCTTC.

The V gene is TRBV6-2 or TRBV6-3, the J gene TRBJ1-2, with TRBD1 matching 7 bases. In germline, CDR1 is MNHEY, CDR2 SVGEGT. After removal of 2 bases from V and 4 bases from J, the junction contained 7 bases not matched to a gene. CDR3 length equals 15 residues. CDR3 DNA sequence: TGTGCCAGCAGTTACCTGGACAGGATCCTCTATGGCTACACCTTC. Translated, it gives CASSYLDRILYGYTF.

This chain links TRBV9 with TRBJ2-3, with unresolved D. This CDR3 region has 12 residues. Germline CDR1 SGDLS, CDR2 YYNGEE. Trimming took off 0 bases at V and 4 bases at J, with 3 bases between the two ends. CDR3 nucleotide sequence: TGTGCCAGCAGCGTAGCCCCAGATACGCAGTATTTT. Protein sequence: CASSVAPDTQYF.

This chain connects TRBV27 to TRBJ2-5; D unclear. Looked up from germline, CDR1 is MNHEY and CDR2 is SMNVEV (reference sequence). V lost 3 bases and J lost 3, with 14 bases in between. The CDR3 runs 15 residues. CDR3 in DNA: TGTGCCAGCAGTTTTATCGACGGATGGGAAGAGACCCAGTACTTC. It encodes CASSFIDGWEETQYF.

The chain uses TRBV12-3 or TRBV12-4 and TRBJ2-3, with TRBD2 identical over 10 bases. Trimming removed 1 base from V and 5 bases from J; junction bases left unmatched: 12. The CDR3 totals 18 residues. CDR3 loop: CASSLGIPSGGAVDTQYF. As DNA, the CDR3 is TGTGCCAGCAGTTTAGGGATCCCAAGCGGGGGGGCAGTAGATACGCAGTATTTT.

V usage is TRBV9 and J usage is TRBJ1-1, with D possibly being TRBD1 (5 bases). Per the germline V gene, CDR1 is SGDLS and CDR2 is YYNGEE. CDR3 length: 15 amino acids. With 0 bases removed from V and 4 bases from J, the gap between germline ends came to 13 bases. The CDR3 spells CASSVEGTGGTEAFF. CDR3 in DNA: TGTGCCAGCAGCGTAGAGGGGACGGGGGGCACTGAAGCTTTCTTT.

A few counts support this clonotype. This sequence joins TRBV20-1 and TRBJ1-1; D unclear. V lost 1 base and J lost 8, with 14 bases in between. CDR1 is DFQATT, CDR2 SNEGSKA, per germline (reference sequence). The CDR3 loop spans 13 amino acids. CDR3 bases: TGCAGTGCTAGAGGGCCGGGCTCCCGAGAAGCTTTCTTT. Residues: CSARGPGSREAFF.

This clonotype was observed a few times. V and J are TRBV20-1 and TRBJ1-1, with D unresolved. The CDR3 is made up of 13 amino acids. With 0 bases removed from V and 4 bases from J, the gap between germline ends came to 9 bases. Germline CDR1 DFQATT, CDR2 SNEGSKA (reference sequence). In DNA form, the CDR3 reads TGCAGTGCTAGAGATATGAGGGCCACTGAAGCTTTCTTT. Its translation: CSARDMRATEAFF.

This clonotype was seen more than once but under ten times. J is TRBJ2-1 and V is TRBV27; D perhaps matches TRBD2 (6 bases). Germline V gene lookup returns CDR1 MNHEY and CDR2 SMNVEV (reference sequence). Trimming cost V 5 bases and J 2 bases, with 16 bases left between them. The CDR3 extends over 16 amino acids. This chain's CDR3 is CASSPREAGAYNEQFF. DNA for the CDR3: TGTGCCAGCAGTCCCAGGGAGGCAGGAGCCTACAATGAGCAGTTCTTC.

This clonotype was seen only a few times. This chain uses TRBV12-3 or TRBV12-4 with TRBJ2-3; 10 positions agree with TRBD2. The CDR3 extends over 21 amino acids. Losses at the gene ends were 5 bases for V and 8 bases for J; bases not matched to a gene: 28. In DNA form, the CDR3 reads TGTGCCAGCAGTCGGCCTTTTGGATTAGCGGGGGGCCGCAGGGGACGGGGTACGCAGTATTTT. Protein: CASSRPFGLAGGRRGRGTQYF.

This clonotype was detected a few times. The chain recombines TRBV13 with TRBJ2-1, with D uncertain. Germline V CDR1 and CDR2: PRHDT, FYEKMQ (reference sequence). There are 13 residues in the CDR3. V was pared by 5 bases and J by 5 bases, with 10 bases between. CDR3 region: CASSVDGNNEQFF. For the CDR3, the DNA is TGTGCCAGCAGCGTGGACGGAAACAATGAGCAGTTCTTC.

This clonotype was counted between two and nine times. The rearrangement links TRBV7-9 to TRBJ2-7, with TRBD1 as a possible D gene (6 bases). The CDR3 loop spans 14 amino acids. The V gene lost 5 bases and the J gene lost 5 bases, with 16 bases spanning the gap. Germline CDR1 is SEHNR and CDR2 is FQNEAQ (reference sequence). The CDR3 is CASSPKQGRDEQYF. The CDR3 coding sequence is TGTGCCAGCAGCCCGAAACAGGGAAGGGACGAGCAGTACTTC.

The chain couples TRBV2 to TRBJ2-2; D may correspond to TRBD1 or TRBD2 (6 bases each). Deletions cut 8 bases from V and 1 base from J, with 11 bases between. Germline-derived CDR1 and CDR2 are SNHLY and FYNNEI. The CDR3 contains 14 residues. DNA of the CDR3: TGTGCCAGCGGGGGGCGCGGGAACACCGGGGAGCTGTTTTTT. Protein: CASGGRGNTGELFF.

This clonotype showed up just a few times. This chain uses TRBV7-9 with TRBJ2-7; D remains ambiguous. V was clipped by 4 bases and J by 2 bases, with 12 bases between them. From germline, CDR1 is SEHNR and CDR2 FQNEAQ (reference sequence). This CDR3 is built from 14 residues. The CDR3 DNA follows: TGTGCCAGCAGCTACCTAGGACGTCCCTACGAGCAGTACGTC. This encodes CASSYLGRPYEQYV.

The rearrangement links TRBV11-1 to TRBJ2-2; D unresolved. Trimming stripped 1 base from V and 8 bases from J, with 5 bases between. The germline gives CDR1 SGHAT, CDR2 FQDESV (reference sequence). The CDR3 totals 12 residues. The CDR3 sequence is CASSLGRGELFF. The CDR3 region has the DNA TGTGCCAGCAGCTTAGGGAGAGGGGAGCTGTTTTTT.

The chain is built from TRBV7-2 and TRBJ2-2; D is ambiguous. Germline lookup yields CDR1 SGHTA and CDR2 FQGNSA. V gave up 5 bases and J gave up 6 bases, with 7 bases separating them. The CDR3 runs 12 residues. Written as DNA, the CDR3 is TGTGCCAGCAGCCGGTCTTCCGGGGAGCTGTTTTTT. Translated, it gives CASSRSSGELFF.

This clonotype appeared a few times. Written as DNA, the CDR3 is TGTGCCAGCAGTTTAACAGGGCGTTATCAGCCCCAGCATTTT. Its translation: CASSLTGRYQPQHF. The gene calls are TRBV12-3 or TRBV12-4 and TRBJ1-5; D is perhaps TRBD1 (6 bases). CDR3 length: 14 residues. V was clipped by 2 bases and J by 5 bases, with 10 bases between them.

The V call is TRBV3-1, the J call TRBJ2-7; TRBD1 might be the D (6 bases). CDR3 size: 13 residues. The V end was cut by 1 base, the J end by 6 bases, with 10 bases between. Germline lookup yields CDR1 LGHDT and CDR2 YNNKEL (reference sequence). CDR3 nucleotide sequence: TGTGCCAGCAGCCAAGGCACAGGGAGCGAGCAGTACTTC. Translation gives CASSQGTGSEQYF.

The CDR3 region is CASRPGLADQETQYF. DNA for the CDR3: TGTGCCAGCAGGCCAGGACTAGCGGATCAAGAGACCCAGTACTTC. The chain uses TRBV7-9 and TRBJ2-5, with TRBD2 matching 10 bases. This CDR3 has 15 residues. The germline V gene has CDR1 SEHNR and CDR2 FQNEAQ (reference sequence). V lost 6 bases, J lost 2 bases, and 6 bases stayed unmatched.

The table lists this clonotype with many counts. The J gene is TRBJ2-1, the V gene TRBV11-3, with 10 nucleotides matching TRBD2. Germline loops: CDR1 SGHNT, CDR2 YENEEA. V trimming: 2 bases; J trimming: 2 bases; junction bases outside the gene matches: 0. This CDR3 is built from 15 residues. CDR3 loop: CASSLTSGAYNEQFF. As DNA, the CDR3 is TGTGCCAGCAGCTTAACTAGCGGGGCCTACAATGAGCAGTTCTTC.